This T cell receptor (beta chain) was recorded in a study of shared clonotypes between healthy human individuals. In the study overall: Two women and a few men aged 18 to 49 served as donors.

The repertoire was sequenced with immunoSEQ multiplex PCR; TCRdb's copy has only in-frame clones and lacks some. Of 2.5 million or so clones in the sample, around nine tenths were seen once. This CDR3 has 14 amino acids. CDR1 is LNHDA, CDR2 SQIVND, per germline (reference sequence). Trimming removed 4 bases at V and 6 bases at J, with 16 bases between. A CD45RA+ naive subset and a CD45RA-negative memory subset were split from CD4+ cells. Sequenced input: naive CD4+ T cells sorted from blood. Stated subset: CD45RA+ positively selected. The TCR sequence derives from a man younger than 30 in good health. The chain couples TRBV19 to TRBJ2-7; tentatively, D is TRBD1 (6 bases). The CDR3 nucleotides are TGTGCCAGTAGTACCACGACAGGCCAGGGCGAGCAGTACTTC. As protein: CASSTTTGQGEQYF.